This T cell receptor (beta chain) stems from a study of cytomegalovirus exposure and HLA in healthy donors. The wider study: Inside one of the first data releases sat around 86 million unique TCRs taken from HLA-typed donors.

Study conclusions and caveats: Exclusion as indistinguishable affected some V segments, including TRBV6-2 and TRBV6-3.

PCR was performed using 60 Vbeta and 13 Jbeta primers. Only in-frame clones appear in the TCRdb table, and some are missing; sequencing was by immunoSEQ multiplex PCR. The data show 99,000 or so clones, about 81% seen once. V dropped 5 bases and J dropped 7 bases, with 20 bases sitting between them. Germline-derived CDR1 and CDR2 are SEHNR and FQNEAQ (reference sequence). The length of the CDR3 is 15 residues. Turning to this clone: Its antigen is as yet unknown.

The sequence derives from a young man in good health and CMV-seronegative. This rearrangement joins TRBV7-9 to TRBJ1-2; perhaps TRBD1 as D (6 bases). Specimen: PBMCs. Here the CDR3 DNA reads TGTGCCAGCAGCCCACCTGGGCAGGGGATGGCTGGCTACACCTTC. Protein sequence: CASSPPGQGMAGYTF. Drawing the rest from reference TRBV7-9 and TRBJ1-2, the complete variable domain is DTGVSQNPRHKITKRGQNVTFRCDPISEHNRLYWYRQTLGQGPEFLTYFQNEAQLEKSRLLSDRFSAERPKGSFSTLEIQRTEQGDSAMYLCASSPPGQGMAGYTFGSGTRLTVV.